This TCR beta chain was captured by sequencing in a study of neoadjuvant anti-PD-1 for oral cavity cancer. Study background: Most patients had three to four biweekly doses of 3 mg/kg nivolumab before resection.

Indicated time point: after neoadjuvant nivolumab, at surgical resection. These newly diagnosed stage II-IVA oral cavity squamous cell carcinoma patients had no prior systemic or radiation treatment. The patients had HPV-negative, locally advanced oral cavity squamous cell carcinoma. Survey sequencing of tumors mostly used 4.8 ug DNA, two replicates. Sequencing used immunoSEQ multiplex PCR; TCRdb keeps in-frame clones, though not all of them. The sample contains about 23,000 clones, around 26% of which appear only once. The CDR3 sequence is 13 residues long. V shed 5 bases and J shed 6 bases, with 13 bases lying between them. The germline V gene encodes CDR1 LNHNV and CDR2 YYDKDF (reference sequence).

The chain links TRBV15 to TRBJ1-1; unclear D gene. The TCR originated in a person between 40 and 79 years old with oral cavity squamous cell carcinoma. Sequenced here: tumor tissue, sampled after nivolumab (anti-PD-1) treatment. The CDR3 DNA sequence: TGTGCCACCAGCCCCCGGCATGGGGCTGAAGCTTTCTTT. The encoded protein is CATSPRHGAEAFF.